This TCR beta chain was identified during a study of shared clonotypes between healthy human individuals. CCR7-negative CD45RA+ TemRA cells were combined with CD45RO+ cells to form CD8 memory. Study-level findings and limits: Generally, naive subsets came out with larger estimated richness than memory subsets. The sole specimen, blood, was sampled, and tissue repertoires likely differ.

CDR1 and CDR2 (germline): SGHAT, FQNNGV. Trimming shortened V by 5 bases and J by 3 bases, and 8 bases separated the two germline ends. The CDR3 contains 12 residues. About this clone: Antigen unknown.

At a deep level, the assay was run. Using immunoSEQ multiplex PCR, the repertoire was profiled, and TCRdb retains in-frame clones only, with some absent. This table holds some 320,000 clones, 80% to 90% found once. The TCR was taken from a man between 18 and 35 years old in good health. Sequencing was performed on memory CD8+ T cells sorted from blood. Subset here: CD45RO+ cells pooled with CCR7-negative TemRA cells. This sequence joins TRBV11-2 and TRBJ2-7; the D gene is possibly TRBD2 (5 bases). CDR3 sequence reads: CASSDYYYEQYF. CDR3 nucleotides: TGTGCCAGCAGCGACTACTACTACGAGCAGTACTTC.